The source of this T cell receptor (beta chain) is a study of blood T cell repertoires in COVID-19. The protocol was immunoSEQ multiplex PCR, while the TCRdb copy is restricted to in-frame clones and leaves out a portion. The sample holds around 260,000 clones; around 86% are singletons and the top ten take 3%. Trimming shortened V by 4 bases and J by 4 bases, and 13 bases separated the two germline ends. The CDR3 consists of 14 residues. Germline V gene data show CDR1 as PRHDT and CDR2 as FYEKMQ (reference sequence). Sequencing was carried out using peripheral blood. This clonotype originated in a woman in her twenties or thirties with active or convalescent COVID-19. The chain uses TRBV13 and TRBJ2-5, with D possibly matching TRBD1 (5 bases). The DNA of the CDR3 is TGTGCCAGCAGCTCCAGGGTGATTGGAGAGACCCAGTACTTC. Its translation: CASSSRVIGETQYF.